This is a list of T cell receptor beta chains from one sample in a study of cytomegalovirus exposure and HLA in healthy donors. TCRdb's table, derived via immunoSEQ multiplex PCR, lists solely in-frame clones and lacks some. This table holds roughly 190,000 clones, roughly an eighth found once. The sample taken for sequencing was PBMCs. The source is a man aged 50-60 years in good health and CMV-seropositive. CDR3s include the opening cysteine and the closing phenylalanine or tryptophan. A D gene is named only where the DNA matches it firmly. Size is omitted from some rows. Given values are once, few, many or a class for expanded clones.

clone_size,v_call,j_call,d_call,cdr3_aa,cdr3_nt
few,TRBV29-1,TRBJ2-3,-,CSVGAVDTQYF,TGCAGCGTGGGGGCAGTGGATACGCAGTATTTT
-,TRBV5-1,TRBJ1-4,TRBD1,CASSQQGAGEKLFF,TGCGCCAGCAGCCAACAGGGGGCTGGCGAAAAACTGTTTTTT
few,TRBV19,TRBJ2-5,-,CASSIGVRPQETQYF,TGTGCCAGTAGTATAGGAGTCAGGCCCCAAGAGACCCAGTACTTC
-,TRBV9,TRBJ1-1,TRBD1,CASSVGQGRTEAFF,TGTGCCAGCAGCGTCGGACAGGGGAGAACTGAAGCTTTCTTT
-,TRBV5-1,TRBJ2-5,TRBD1,CASSSDRGSRETQYF,TGCGCCAGCAGCTCGGACAGGGGATCGAGAGAGACCCAGTACTTC
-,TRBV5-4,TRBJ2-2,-,CASSLGQVDTGELFF,TGTGCCAGCAGCTTGGGACAGGTCGACACCGGGGAGCTGTTTTTT
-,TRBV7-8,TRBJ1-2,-,CASSLSTGRNYGYTF,TGTGCCAGCAGCTTGTCGACAGGCCGAAACTATGGCTACACCTTC
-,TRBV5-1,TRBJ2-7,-,CASSLSKESYEQYF,TGCGCCAGCAGCTTATCGAAAGAGTCCTACGAGCAGTACTTC
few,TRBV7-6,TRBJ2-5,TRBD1,CASSTRQGETQYF,TGTGCCAGCAGCACCCGACAGGGGGAGACCCAGTACTTC
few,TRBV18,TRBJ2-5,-,CASSPKAVETQYF,TGTGCCAGCTCACCAAAAGCGGTTGAGACCCAGTACTTC
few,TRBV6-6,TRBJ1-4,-,CASSRKEELFF,TGTGCCAGCAGCCGCAAGGAGGAACTGTTTTTT
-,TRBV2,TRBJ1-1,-,CASSEDAGVNTEAFF,TGTGCCAGCAGTGAAGATGCAGGCGTGAACACTGAAGCTTTCTTT
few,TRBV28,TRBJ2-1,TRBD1,CATLEAGGRNEQFF,TGTGCCACTTTGGAGGCAGGGGGAAGGAATGAGCAGTTCTTC
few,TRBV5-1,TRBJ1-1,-,CASSEIPFGDIRTMNTEAFF,TGCGCCAGCAGCGAAATCCCTTTTGGGGACATAAGAACCATGAACACTGAAGCTTTCTTT
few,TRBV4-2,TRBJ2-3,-,CASSQDTGTDTQYF,TGTGCCAGCAGCCAAGATACGGGCACAGATACGCAGTATTTT
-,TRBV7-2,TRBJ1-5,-,CASSLETGGQPQHF,TGTGCCAGCAGCTTAGAGACAGGTGGTCAGCCCCAGCATTTT
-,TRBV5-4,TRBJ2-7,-,CASATGSNYEQYF,TGTGCCAGCGCCACGGGGTCTAACTACGAGCAGTACTTC
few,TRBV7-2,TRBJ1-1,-,CASIVRDRPMNTEAFF,TGTGCCAGCATCGTCCGCGACAGACCGATGAACACTGAAGCTTTCTTT
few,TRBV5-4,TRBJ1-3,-,CASSLDRAGNTIYF,TGTGCCAGCAGCTTGGACAGGGCTGGAAACACCATATATTTT
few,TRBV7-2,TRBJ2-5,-,CASSLAGPETQYF,TGTGCCAGCAGCCTTGCAGGGCCAGAGACCCAGTACTTC
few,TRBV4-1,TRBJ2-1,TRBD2,CASSQGIAGGLNEQFF,TGCGCCAGCAGCCAAGGAATAGCGGGGGGCCTCAATGAGCAGTTCTTC
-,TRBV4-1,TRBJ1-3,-,CASSQGGGSGNTIYF,TGCGCCAGCAGCCAAGGGGGAGGTTCTGGAAACACCATATATTTT
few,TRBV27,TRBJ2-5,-,CASISRGSRVPLGETQYF,TGTGCCAGCATAAGTCGGGGATCGCGGGTGCCGCTAGGAGAGACCCAGTACTTC
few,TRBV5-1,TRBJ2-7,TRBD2,CASRLGLAGDEQYF,TGCGCCAGCAGGCTAGGACTAGCGGGGGACGAGCAGTACTTC
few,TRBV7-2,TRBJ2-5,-,CASSGRLGETQYF,TGTGCCAGCAGCGGAAGACTGGGAGAGACCCAGTACTTC
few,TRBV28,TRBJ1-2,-,CASSSTPLKGYTF,TGTGCCAGCAGTTCGACACCCCTGAAAGGCTACACCTTC
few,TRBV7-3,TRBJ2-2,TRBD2,CASSPSGGGLTGELFF,TGTGCCAGCAGCCCCTCTGGCGGGGGGCTCACCGGGGAGCTGTTTTTT
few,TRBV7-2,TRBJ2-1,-,CASSRRRSDEQFF,TGTGCCAGCAGCCGTCGGAGGAGCGATGAGCAGTTCTTC
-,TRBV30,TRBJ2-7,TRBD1,CAWRRTGAGEQYF,TGTGCCTGGAGGCGTACAGGGGCAGGGGAGCAGTACTTC
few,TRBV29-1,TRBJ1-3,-,CSVEGGHESSGNTIYF,TGCAGCGTTGAAGGGGGACACGAGAGCTCTGGAAACACCATATATTTT
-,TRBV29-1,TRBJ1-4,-,CSVEGATNEKLFF,TGCAGCGTTGAAGGCGCAACTAATGAAAAACTGTTTTTT
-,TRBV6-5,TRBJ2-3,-,CASSQANTQYF,TGTGCCAGCAGTCAAGCGAATACGCAGTATTTT
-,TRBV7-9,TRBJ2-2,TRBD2,CASSSWGGGSSTGELFF,TGTGCCAGCAGCTCCTGGGGCGGGGGGTCGAGCACCGGGGAGCTGTTTTTT
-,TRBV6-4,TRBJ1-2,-,CASSGPSGGYTF,TGTGCCAGCAGTGGCCCATCGGGTGGCTACACCTTC
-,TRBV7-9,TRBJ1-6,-,CASSSWAVPNNSPLHF,TGTGCCAGCAGCTCCTGGGCTGTACCCAATAATTCACCCCTCCACTTT
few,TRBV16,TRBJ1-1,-,CASSQRAGLTEAFF,TGTGCCAGCAGCCAAAGGGCAGGGCTCACTGAAGCTTTCTTT
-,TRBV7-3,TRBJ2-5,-,CASSLEPEETQYF,TGTGCCAGCAGCTTAGAACCTGAGGAGACCCAGTACTTC
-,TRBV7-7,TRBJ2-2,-,CASSLDRNTGELFF,TGTGCCAGCAGCTTAGATAGAAACACCGGGGAGCTGTTTTTT
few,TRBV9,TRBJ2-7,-,CASSVGGGTYEQYF,TGTGCCAGCAGCGTAGGTGGGGGGACCTACGAGCAGTACTTC
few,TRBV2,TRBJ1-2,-,CASSEALPDYGYTF,TGTGCCAGCAGTGAAGCGCTTCCAGACTATGGCTACACCTTC
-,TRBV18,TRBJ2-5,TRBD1,CASTRTGLETQYF,TGTGCCAGCACCAGGACAGGGCTAGAGACCCAGTACTTC
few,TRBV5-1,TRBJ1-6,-,CASSYNTPDNSPLHF,TGCGCCAGCAGCTACAATACCCCCGATAATTCACCCCTCCACTTT
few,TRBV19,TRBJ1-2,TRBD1,CASSIDPWTGNYGYTF,TGTGCCAGTAGTATAGATCCGTGGACAGGGAACTATGGCTACACCTTC
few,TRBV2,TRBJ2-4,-,CASSRGHPKGNIQYF,TGTGCCAGCAGTAGGGGACACCCTAAGGGAAACATTCAGTACTTC
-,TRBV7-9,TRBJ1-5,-,CASSLGGLNQPQHF,TGTGCCAGCAGCTTAGGGGGACTCAATCAGCCCCAGCATTTT
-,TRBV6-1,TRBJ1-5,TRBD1,CASTPGQINQPQHF,TGTGCCAGCACCCCGGGACAGATCAATCAGCCCCAGCATTTT
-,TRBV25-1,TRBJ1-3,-,CASSDPGRNTIYF,TGTGCCAGCAGTGATCCAGGGAGAAACACCATATATTTT
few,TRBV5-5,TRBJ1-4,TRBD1,CASSPPQGVTNEKLFF,TGTGCCAGCAGCCCACCCCAGGGGGTAACTAATGAAAAACTGTTTTTT